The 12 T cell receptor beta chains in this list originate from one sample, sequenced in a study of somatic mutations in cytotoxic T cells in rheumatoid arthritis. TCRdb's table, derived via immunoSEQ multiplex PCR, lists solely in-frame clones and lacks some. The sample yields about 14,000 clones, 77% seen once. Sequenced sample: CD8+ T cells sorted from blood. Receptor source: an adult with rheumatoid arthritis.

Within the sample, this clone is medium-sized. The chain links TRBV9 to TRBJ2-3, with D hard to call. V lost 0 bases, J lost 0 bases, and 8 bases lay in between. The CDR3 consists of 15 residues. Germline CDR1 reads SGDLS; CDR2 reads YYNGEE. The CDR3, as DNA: TGTGCCAGCAGCGTAGGGGATGCTAGCACAGATACGCAGTATTTT. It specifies CASSVGDASTDTQYF.

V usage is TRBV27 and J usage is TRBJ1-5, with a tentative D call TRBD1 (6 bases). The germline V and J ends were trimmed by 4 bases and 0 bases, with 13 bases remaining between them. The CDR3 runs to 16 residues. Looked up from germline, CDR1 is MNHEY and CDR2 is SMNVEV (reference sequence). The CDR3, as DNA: TGTGCCAGCAGTTCCACCGGACAGCATAGCAATCAGCCCCAGCATTTT. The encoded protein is CASSSTGQHSNQPQHF.

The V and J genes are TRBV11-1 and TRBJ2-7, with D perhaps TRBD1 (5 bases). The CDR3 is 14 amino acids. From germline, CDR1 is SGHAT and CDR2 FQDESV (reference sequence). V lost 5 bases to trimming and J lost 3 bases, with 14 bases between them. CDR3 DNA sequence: TGTGCCAGCAGCCCCCTAGGGGCAGGCTACGAGCAGTACTTC. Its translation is CASSPLGAGYEQYF.

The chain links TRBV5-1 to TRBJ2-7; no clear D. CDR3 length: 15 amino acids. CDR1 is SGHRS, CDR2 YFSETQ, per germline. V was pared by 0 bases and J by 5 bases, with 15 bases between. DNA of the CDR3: TGCGCCAGCAGCTTGGCCGGCGGCGCAACGCACGAGCAGTACTTC. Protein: CASSLAGGATHEQYF.

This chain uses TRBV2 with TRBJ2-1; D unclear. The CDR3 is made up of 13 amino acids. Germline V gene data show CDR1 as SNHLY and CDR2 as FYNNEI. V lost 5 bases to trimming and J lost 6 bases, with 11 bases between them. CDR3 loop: CASSQSGANEQFF. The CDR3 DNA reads TGTGCCAGCAGTCAGTCGGGTGCCAATGAGCAGTTCTTC.

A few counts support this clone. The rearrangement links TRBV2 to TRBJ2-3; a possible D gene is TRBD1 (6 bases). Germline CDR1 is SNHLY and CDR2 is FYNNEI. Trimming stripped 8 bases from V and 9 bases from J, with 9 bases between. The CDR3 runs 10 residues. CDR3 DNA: TGTGCCAGCCGGGACACGACGCAGTATTTT. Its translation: CASRDTTQYF. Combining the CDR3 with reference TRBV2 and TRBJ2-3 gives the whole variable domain EPEVTQTPSHQVTQMGQEVILRCVPISNHLYFYWYRQILGQKVEFLVSFYNNEISEKSEIFDDQFSVERPDGSNFTLKIRSTKLEDSAMYFCASRDTTQYFGPGTRLTVL.

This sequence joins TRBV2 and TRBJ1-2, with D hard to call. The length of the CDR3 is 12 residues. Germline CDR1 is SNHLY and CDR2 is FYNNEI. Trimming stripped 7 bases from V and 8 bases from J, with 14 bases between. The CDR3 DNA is TGTGCCAGCACCTCTTTCGAGGAAGGCTACACCTTC. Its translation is CASTSFEEGYTF.

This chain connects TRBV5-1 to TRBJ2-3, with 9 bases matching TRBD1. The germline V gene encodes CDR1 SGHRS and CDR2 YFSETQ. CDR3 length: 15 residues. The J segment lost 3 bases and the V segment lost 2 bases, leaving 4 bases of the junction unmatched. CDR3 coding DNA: TGCGCCAGCAGCTTCCGGGACAGGGTTACAGATACGCAGTATTTT. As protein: CASSFRDRVTDTQYF.

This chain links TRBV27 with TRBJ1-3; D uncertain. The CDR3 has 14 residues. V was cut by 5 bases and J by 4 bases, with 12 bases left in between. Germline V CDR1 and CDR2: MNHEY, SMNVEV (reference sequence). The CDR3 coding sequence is TGTGCCAGCAGTCCCGTAGGGCCCGGAAACACCATATATTTT. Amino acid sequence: CASSPVGPGNTIYF.

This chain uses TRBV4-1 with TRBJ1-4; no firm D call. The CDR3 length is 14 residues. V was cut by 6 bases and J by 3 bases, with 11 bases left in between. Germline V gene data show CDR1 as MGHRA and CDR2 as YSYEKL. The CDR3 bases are TGCGCCAGCAGTCTCGCACGGTCTAATGAAAAACTGTTTTTT. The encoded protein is CASSLARSNEKLFF.

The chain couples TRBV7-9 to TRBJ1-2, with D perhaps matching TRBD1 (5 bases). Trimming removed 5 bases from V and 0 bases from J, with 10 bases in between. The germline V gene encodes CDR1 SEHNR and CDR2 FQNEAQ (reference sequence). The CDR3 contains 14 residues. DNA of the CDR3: TGTGCCAGCAGCCCACGGGACGCTAACTATGGCTACACCTTC. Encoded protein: CASSPRDANYGYTF.

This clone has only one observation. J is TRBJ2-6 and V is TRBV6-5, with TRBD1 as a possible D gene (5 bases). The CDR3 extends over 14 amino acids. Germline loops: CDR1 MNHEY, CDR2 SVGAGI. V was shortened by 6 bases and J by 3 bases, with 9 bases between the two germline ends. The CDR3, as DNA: TGTGCCAGCAGAATCAGGGTTGGGGCCAACGTCCTGACTTTC. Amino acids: CASRIRVGANVLTF.